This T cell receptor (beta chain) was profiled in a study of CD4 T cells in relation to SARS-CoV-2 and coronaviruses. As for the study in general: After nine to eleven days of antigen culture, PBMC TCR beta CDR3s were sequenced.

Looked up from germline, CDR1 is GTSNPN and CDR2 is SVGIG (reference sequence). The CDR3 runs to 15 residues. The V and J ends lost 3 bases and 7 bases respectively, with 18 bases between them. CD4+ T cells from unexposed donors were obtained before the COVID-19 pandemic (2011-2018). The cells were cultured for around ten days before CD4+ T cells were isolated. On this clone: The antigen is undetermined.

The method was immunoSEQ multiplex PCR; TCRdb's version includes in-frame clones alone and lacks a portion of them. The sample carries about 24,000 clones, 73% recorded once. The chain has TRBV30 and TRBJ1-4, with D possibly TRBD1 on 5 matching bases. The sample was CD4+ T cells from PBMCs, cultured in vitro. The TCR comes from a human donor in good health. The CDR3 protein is CAWRAQKGLSEKLFF. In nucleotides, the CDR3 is TGTGCCTGGAGGGCCCAGAAGGGGCTAAGTGAAAAACTGTTTTTT.